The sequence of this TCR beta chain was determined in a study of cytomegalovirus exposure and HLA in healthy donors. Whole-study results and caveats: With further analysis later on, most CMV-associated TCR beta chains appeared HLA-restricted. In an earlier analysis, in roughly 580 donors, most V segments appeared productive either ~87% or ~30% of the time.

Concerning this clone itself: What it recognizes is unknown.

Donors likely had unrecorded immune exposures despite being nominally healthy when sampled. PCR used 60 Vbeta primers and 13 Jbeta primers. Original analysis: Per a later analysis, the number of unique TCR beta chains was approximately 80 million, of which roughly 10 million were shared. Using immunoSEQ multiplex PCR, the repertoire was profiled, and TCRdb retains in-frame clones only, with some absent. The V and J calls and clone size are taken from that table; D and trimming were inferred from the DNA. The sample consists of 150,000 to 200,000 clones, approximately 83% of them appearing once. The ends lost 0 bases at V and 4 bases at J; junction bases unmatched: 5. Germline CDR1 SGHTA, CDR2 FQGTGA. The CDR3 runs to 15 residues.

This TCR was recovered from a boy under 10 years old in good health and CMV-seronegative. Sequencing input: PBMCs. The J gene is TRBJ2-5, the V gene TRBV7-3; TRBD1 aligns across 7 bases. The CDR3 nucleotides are TGTGCCAGCAGCTTAACCGGACAGGCTGGAGAGACCCAGTACTTC. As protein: CASSLTGQAGETQYF.